This TCR beta chain appears in the sequencing data of a study of blood T cell repertoires in COVID-19. Produced via immunoSEQ multiplex PCR; TCRdb's table is partial and in-frame only. This sample carries 300,000 to 350,000 clones, approximately 85% of them seen once, and the ten largest clones take under 2.5%. The CDR3 loop spans 15 amino acids. Germline V lookup: CDR1 MNHNY, CDR2 SVGAGI (reference sequence). Between the trimmed V and J ends, which lost 6 bases and 0 bases, there was a span of 12 bases. The chain combines TRBV6-6 with TRBJ2-1, with D maybe TRBD2 (6 bases). This TCR was sampled from a man in his thirties or forties who had recovered from COVID-19. The specimen was PBMCs or T cells enriched from blood (not recorded which). CDR3 bases: TGTGCCAGCAGCCTCGGAGGGCCCTCCTACAATGAGCAGTTCTTC. Protein: CASSLGGPSYNEQFF.